This T cell receptor (beta chain) was captured by sequencing in a study of pediatric ulcerative colitis. Overall study findings and caveats: Repertoires came from total lymphocyte DNA, not specific subsets. Blood-rectal clonal overlap within each person was significantly higher in ulcerative colitis patients than controls.

With regard to this clone: Its antigen is not known. Different DNA sequences within this sample yield the same CDR3.

This CDR3 is 10 amino acids long. Trimming took off 6 bases at V and 5 bases at J, with 4 bases between the two ends. Germline CDR1 is SNHLY and CDR2 is FYNNEI. Controls had colonoscopy for suspected IBD, with normal endoscopy and no IBD the following year. Sequencing depth was up to 500,000 reads per sample. Data came from immunoSEQ multiplex PCR; TCRdb stores just in-frame clones and leaves some out. The sample lists tens of thousands of clones, approximately 87% seen once, with about 1.5% in the top ten. This TCR was sampled from a boy aged 5-17 years who was a control in a study of pediatric ulcerative colitis. The sample taken for sequencing was blood. This chain uses TRBV2 with TRBJ2-5; D remains ambiguous. DNA for the CDR3: TGTGCCAGCAGGCAGGAGACCCAGTACTTC. Protein sequence: CASRQETQYF.